The source of this T cell receptor (beta chain) is a study of blood T cell repertoires in COVID-19. Original methodology: Amplifying reference gene primers gave estimates of nucleated cell counts. Repertoires were generated with immunoSEQ multiplex PCR, while TCRdb's copy carries only in-frame clones and drops some. Clone size and V and J calls were adopted from that table, with D and trimming inferred from the DNA. The table lists over 45,000 clones, under 85% of them singletons. CDR1 LNHDA and CDR2 SQIVND come from the germline V gene (reference sequence). The V segment lost 7 bases and the J segment 1 base; nucleotides outside the gene matches: 5. CDR3 length: 15 amino acids.

The sequence derives from a man aged 55 to 70 with active COVID-19. Sequencing used peripheral blood. The chain links TRBV19 to TRBJ2-1, with 9 bases lining up with TRBD2. The CDR3 DNA reads as TGTGCCAGTATGGGAGCGGGGGGTTCCTACAATGAGCAGTTCTTC. This sequence encodes CASMGAGGSYNEQFF. Complete variable domain (other parts from reference TRBV19 and TRBJ2-1): DGGITQSPKYLFRKEGQNVTLSCEQNLNHDAMYWYRQDPGQGLRLIYYSQIVNDFQKGDIAEGYSVSREKKESFPLTVTSAQKNPTAFYLCASMGAGGSYNEQFFGPGTRLTVL.